The 13 T cell receptor beta chains below were found in one sample sequenced in a study of blood T cell repertoires in COVID-19. Libraries were prepared by immunoSEQ multiplex PCR; TCRdb keeps only in-frame clonotypes and omits some of them. The sample has 200,000 to 300,000 clones; over 70% are singletons. Sequencing input: peripheral blood. These receptor sequences come from a woman older than 75 with acute or convalescent COVID-19.

The chain links TRBV6-5 to TRBJ1-1; D is unresolved. The CDR3 spans 10 residues. V was shortened by 7 bases and J by 6 bases, with 6 bases between the two germline ends. Germline CDR1 MNHEY, CDR2 SVGAGI. The CDR3 region is CASTESEAFF. Written as DNA, the CDR3 is TGTGCCAGCACAGAATCTGAAGCTTTCTTT.

The rearrangement joins TRBV7-2 to TRBJ2-7; D gene unclear. V was pared by 4 bases and J by 12 bases, with 16 bases between. Germline-derived CDR1 and CDR2 are SGHTA and FQGNSA. The CDR3 has 12 residues. The CDR3 DNA follows: TGTGCCAGCAGCTCGTATAGCCTCGTACCGTACTTC. Translating gives CASSSYSLVPYF.

The chain joins TRBV9 to TRBJ2-7; TRBD2 matches at 9 bases. This CDR3 region has 18 residues. Trimming at V came to 0 bases and at J to 0 bases, leaving 10 bases not matched to a gene. Germline assignment: CDR1 SGDLS and CDR2 YYNGEE. CDR3: CASSVGPSGGISSYEQYF. CDR3 nucleotide sequence: TGTGCCAGCAGCGTAGGACCCAGCGGGGGGATTAGCTCCTACGAGCAGTACTTC.

V is TRBV7-2 and J is TRBJ2-1; 9 bases match TRBD1. With V trimmed by 1 base and J by 7 bases, 5 bases remained unmatched. Germline V gene lookup returns CDR1 SGHTA and CDR2 FQGNSA. This CDR3 spans 15 amino acids. Here the CDR3 reads CASSLGDRAWNEQFF. For the CDR3, the DNA is TGTGCCAGCAGCTTAGGGGACAGGGCTTGGAATGAGCAGTTCTTC. Filled out from reference TRBV7-2 and TRBJ2-1, the complete variable domain reads GAGVSQSPSNKVTEKGKDVELRCDPISGHTALYWYRQSLGQGLEFLIYFQGNSAPDKSGLPSDRFSAERTGGSVSTLTIQRTQQEDSAVYLCASSLGDRAWNEQFFGPGTRLTVL.

The rearrangement joins TRBV2 to TRBJ1-1; TRBD1 might be the D (5 bases). The length of the CDR3 is 14 residues. Germline values: CDR1 SNHLY, CDR2 FYNNEI. Trimming took 5 bases from V and 0 from J, leaving 10 bases between them. The CDR3 region has the DNA TGTGCCAGCAGTTTCGGGACTTTGAACACTGAAGCTTTCTTT. Its translation: CASSFGTLNTEAFF. Complete variable domain (other parts from reference TRBV2 and TRBJ1-1): EPEVTQTPSHQVTQMGQEVILRCVPISNHLYFYWYRQILGQKVEFLVSFYNNEISEKSEIFDDQFSVERPDGSNFTLKIRSTKLEDSAMYFCASSFGTLNTEAFFGQGTRLTVV.

This clone was detected a few times. This chain uses TRBV7-2 with TRBJ2-3, with D tentatively TRBD2 (6 bases). Germline assignment: CDR1 SGHTA and CDR2 FQGNSA. V was pared by 5 bases and J by 0 bases, with 18 bases between. This CDR3 region has 17 residues. This chain's CDR3 is CASSTLKTRGSTDTQYF. For the CDR3, the DNA is TGTGCCAGCAGCACCCTAAAGACTAGGGGTAGCACAGATACGCAGTATTTT. Variable domain in full (rest from reference TRBV7-2 and TRBJ2-3): GAGVSQSPSNKVTEKGKDVELRCDPISGHTALYWYRQSLGQGLEFLIYFQGNSAPDKSGLPSDRFSAERTGGSVSTLTIQRTQQEDSAVYLCASSTLKTRGSTDTQYFGPGTRLTVL.

This sequence joins TRBV11-2 and TRBJ1-1; possible D gene TRBD1, 5 bases. This CDR3 is 15 amino acids long. Trimming took 5 bases from V and 0 from J, leaving 13 bases between them. Germline CDR1 and CDR2: SGHAT and FQNNGV. The CDR3 region has the DNA TGTGCCAGCAGCCCTCTGGGGCAGATGAACACTGAAGCTTTCTTT. It codes for CASSPLGQMNTEAFF.

V gene TRBV3-1 (or the pseudogene TRBV3-2) combines with J gene TRBJ1-4; TRBD1 matches at 8 bases. Trimming cost V 4 bases and J 8 bases; bases outside gene matches: 9. The germline V gene has CDR1 LGHDT and CDR2 YNNKEL (reference sequence). This CDR3 has 15 residues. Here the CDR3 reads CASSPIGQGREKLFF. Written as DNA, the CDR3 is TGTGCCAGCAGCCCAATCGGACAGGGCCGAGAAAAACTGTTTTTT.

The rearrangement links TRBV2 to TRBJ1-2; D is possibly TRBD1 (6 bases). V was pared by 6 bases and J by 2 bases, with 13 bases between. This CDR3 has 14 amino acids. CDR1 is SNHLY, CDR2 FYNNEI, per germline. Written as DNA, the CDR3 is TGTGCCAGCAGCCTTAAAGGGGGAAACTATGGCTACACCTTC. It is translated as CASSLKGGNYGYTF.

This chain uses TRBV29-1 with TRBJ1-2; 9 nucleotides align to TRBD1. This CDR3 has 13 amino acids. Germline V CDR1 and CDR2: SQVTM, ANQGSEA. The junction had 11 bases not matched to a gene; V was cut back by 7 bases and J by 8 bases. The CDR3 loop reads CSGFRDRVEGYTF. The CDR3 nucleotides are TGCAGCGGCTTCCGGGACAGGGTCGAGGGCTACACCTTC.

The rearrangement links TRBV19 to TRBJ2-3; 8 bases agree with TRBD2. V gave up 3 bases and J gave up 3 bases; unmatched junction bases: 5. CDR3 length: 15 residues. The germline V gene has CDR1 LNHDA and CDR2 SQIVND (reference sequence). CDR3 region: CASSITGTSTDTQYF. The CDR3 bases are TGTGCCAGTAGTATTACCGGGACTAGTACAGATACGCAGTATTTT.

This clone was observed a handful of times. The chain uses TRBV5-6 and TRBJ2-3; tentative D call: TRBD1 (6 bases). Germline V gene sequence: CDR1 SGHDT, CDR2 YYEEEE. There are 17 residues in the CDR3. V was pared by 1 base and J by 2 bases, with 17 bases between. The CDR3 here is CASSLTTGTLNTDTQYF. DNA for the CDR3: TGTGCCAGCAGCTTGACCACCGGGACATTAAACACAGATACGCAGTATTTT.

With regard to this clone: A much more abundant neighbour one base away suggests this may be a read error. V and J are TRBV2 and TRBJ2-3, with D hard to call. The CDR3 is made up of 11 amino acids. V was clipped by 7 bases and J by 2 bases, with 4 bases between them. Germline CDR1 SNHLY, CDR2 FYNNEI. The CDR3 DNA follows: TGTGCCAGCACCGTCACAGATACGCAGTATTTT. It codes for CASTVTDTQYF.